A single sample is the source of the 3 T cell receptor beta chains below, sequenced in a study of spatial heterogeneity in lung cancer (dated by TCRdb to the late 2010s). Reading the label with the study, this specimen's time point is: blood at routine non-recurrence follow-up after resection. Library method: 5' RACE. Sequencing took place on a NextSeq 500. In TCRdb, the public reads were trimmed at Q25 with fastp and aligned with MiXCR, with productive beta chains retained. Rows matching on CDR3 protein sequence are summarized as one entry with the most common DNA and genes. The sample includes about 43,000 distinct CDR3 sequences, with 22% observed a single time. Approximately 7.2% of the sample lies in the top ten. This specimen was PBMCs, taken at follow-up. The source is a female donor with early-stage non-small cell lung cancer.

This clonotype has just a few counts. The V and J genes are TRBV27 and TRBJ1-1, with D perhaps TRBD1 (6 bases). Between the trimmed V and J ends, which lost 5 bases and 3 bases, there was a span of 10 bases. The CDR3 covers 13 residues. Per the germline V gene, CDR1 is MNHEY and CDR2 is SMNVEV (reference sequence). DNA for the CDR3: TGTGCCAGCAGTCTAGGGGGGCACACTGAAGCTTTCTTT. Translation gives CASSLGGHTEAFF.

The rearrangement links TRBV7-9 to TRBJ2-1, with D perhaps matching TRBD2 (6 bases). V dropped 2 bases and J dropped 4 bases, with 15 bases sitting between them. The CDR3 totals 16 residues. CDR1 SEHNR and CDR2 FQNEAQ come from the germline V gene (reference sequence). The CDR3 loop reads CASSLSMWAGYNEQFF. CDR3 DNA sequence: TGTGCCAGCAGCTTATCGATGTGGGCGGGGTACAATGAGCAGTTCTTC.

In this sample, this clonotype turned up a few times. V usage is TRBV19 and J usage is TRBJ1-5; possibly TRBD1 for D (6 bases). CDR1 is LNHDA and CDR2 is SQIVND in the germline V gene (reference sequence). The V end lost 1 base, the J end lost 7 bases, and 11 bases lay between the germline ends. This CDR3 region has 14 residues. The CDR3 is CASSIVGGEQPQHF. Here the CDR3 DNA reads TGTGCCAGTAGTATAGTTGGGGGCGAACAGCCCCAGCATTTT.